The rows below give T cell receptor beta chains drawn from one sample of a study of blood T cell repertoires in COVID-19. Repertoires were generated with immunoSEQ multiplex PCR, while TCRdb's copy carries only in-frame clones and drops some. The table shows 220,000 or so clones, with around 86% occurring only once. The sample consisted of peripheral blood. The source is a woman aged 45-60 years with COVID-19, enrolled during active disease. Both conserved end residues are part of each CDR3. A D gene is named only where the DNA matches it firmly. The size field is filled for only some rows; it gives once, few, many or a size class.

D,V,J,size,CDR3,DNA
.,TRBV5-1,TRBJ1-1,.,CASSRTGGENTEAFF,TGCGCCAGCAGCCGTACGGGGGGTGAGAACACTGAAGCTTTCTTT
.,TRBV19,TRBJ2-3,once,CASSIAQGNTDTQYF,TGTGCCAGTAGTATAGCGCAGGGGAACACAGATACGCAGTATTTT
.,TRBV30,TRBJ1-5,.,CAFSRDSNQPQHF,TGTGCCTTCTCGCGGGATAGCAATCAGCCCCAGCATTTT
TRBD1,TRBV4-3,TRBJ1-4,.,CASSQDRAGGGEKLFF,TGCGCCAGCAGCCAAGATAGGGCAGGGGGAGGTGAAAAACTGTTTTTT
.,TRBV23-1,TRBJ2-1,.,CASSQQGKEGVMEYEQFF,TGCGCCAGCAGTCAGCAGGGTAAAGAGGGGGTAATGGAGTATGAGCAGTTCTTC
TRBD2,TRBV7-2,TRBJ2-2,.,CASIPAGAGTGELFF,TGTGCCAGCATTCCAGCGGGGGCAGGGACCGGGGAGCTGTTTTTT
TRBD1,TRBV5-6,TRBJ2-5,.,CASSLIPTGGETQYF,TGTGCCAGCAGCTTGATACCGACAGGGGGGGAGACCCAGTACTTC
.,TRBV6-6,TRBJ1-3,.,CASSMSGNTIYF,TGTGCCAGCAGTATGTCGGGAAACACCATATATTTT
.,TRBV12-3/TRBV12-4,TRBJ1-1,.,CASSLLGAAEAFF,TGTGCCAGCAGTTTATTAGGGGCGGCTGAAGCTTTCTTT
TRBD1,TRBV29-1,TRBJ2-1,.,CSAPGTGASDEQFF,TGCAGCGCCCCCGGGACAGGGGCATCCGATGAGCAGTTCTTC
.,TRBV15,TRBJ1-6,few,CATSRDPGETGRYNSPLHF,TGTGCCACCAGCAGAGATCCGGGGGAAACGGGACGGTATAATTCACCCCTCCACTTT
.,TRBV6-6,TRBJ1-2,.,CASRPGTPAYGYTF,TGTGCCAGCAGACCCGGGACACCGGCGTATGGCTACACCTTC
TRBD1,TRBV24-1,TRBJ2-3,.,CATSLSQGPSRTDTQYF,TGTGCCACCAGTTTATCACAGGGGCCTTCCCGCACAGATACGCAGTATTTT
.,TRBV5-1,TRBJ1-6,.,CASSLGSTGRSPLHF,TGCGCCAGCAGCTTGGGTTCGACAGGACGGTCACCCCTCCACTTT
TRBD1,TRBV5-4,TRBJ1-4,once,CASSLDRGRKLFF,TGTGCCAGCAGCCTGGACAGGGGACGAAAACTGTTTTTT
TRBD1,TRBV5-1,TRBJ1-1,once,CASSLRQGSLTDTEAFF,TGCGCCAGCAGCCTAAGACAGGGCTCTTTGACCGACACTGAAGCTTTCTTT
TRBD1,TRBV4-1,TRBJ2-1,.,CASSLEGGTGFVDEQFF,TGCGCCAGCAGTTTGGAGGGTGGGACAGGGTTCGTGGATGAGCAGTTCTTC
TRBD1,TRBV2,TRBJ1-1,.,CASSGGTEAFF,TGTGCCAGCTCAGGGGGCACTGAAGCTTTCTTT
.,TRBV5-6,TRBJ1-3,once,CASTFGVASGNTIYF,TGTGCCAGCACATTCGGGGTGGCGTCTGGAAACACCATATATTTT
.,TRBV20-1,TRBJ1-2,many,CSARGDGYTF,TGCAGTGCTAGGGGAGACGGCTACACCTTC
.,TRBV4-1,TRBJ2-5,once,CASSQLLLGRETQYF,TGCGCCAGCAGCCAACTCCTACTAGGTAGAGAGACCCAGTACTTC
TRBD2,TRBV3-1/TRBV3-2,TRBJ2-4,.,CASSQVPGTSGALAKNIQYF,TGTGCCAGCAGCCAAGTACCCGGGACTAGCGGGGCCCTAGCCAAAAACATTCAGTACTTC
TRBD1,TRBV20-1,TRBJ1-2,.,CSARDRGGYTF,TGCAGTGCTAGGGACAGGGGGGGCTACACCTTC
.,TRBV11-2,TRBJ1-1,.,CASSLEGQSMNTEAFF,TGTGCCAGCAGCTTAGAGGGACAATCCATGAACACTGAAGCTTTCTTT
TRBD2,TRBV5-1,TRBJ2-1,.,CASSLGTSGYNEQFF,TGCGCCAGCAGCTTGGGGACTAGCGGCTACAATGAGCAGTTCTTC
TRBD1,TRBV9,TRBJ2-6,.,CASSIGTGVYSGANVLTF,TGTGCCAGCAGCATCGGGACAGGGGTCTACTCTGGGGCCAACGTCCTGACTTTC
.,TRBV19,TRBJ1-1,once,CASSMSNEAFF,TGTGCCAGTAGTATGAGTAATGAAGCTTTCTTT
.,TRBV7-8,TRBJ1-5,.,CASSLASNQPQHF,TGTGCCAGCAGCTTAGCGTCAAATCAGCCCCAGCATTTT
TRBD1,TRBV2,TRBJ1-2,.,CASSRLRRDRVYGYTF,TGTGCCAGCAGTCGTCTCCGTCGGGACAGGGTGTATGGCTACACCTTC
TRBD1,TRBV27,TRBJ1-2,.,CASKPRTGTDYGYTF,TGTGCCAGCAAACCTAGGACAGGGACAGACTATGGCTACACCTTC
TRBD1,TRBV6-1,TRBJ1-1,.,CASSEAQGWTEAFF,TGTGCCAGCAGTGAAGCACAGGGGTGGACTGAAGCTTTCTTT
.,TRBV20-1,TRBJ1-2,.,CSASGGRANYGYTF,TGCAGTGCTAGTGGCGGCCGCGCTAACTATGGCTACACCTTC
.,TRBV7-2,TRBJ2-3,.,CASSFPRGAPTDTQYF,TGTGCCAGCAGCTTCCCACGGGGGGCGCCCACAGATACGCAGTATTTT
TRBD2,TRBV28,TRBJ2-3,.,CASSSTGTSISDTQYF,TGTGCCAGCAGTAGTACCGGGACTAGCATATCAGATACGCAGTATTTT
.,TRBV19,TRBJ2-2,.,CASSIVPIGGNGELFF,TGTGCCAGTAGTATTGTCCCCATAGGGGGTAACGGGGAGCTGTTTTTT
.,TRBV29-1,TRBJ1-5,.,CSVGGDVSQPQHF,TGCAGCGTTGGAGGCGACGTGAGTCAGCCCCAGCATTTT
TRBD1,TRBV6-4,TRBJ2-3,once,CASSEGQSTDTQYF,TGTGCCAGCAGTGAGGGACAGAGCACAGATACGCAGTATTTT
.,TRBV6-2/TRBV6-3,TRBJ1-2,.,CASSFSGEPYGYTF,TGTGCCAGCAGTTTCTCAGGGGAACCCTATGGCTACACCTTC
.,TRBV10-3,TRBJ2-3,.,CAISEKTATSTDTQYF,TGTGCCATCAGTGAGAAGACAGCGACTAGCACAGATACGCAGTATTTT
.,TRBV6-5,TRBJ1-2,.,CASSRAEGYGYTF,TGTGCCAGCAGTCGAGCGGAAGGCTATGGCTACACCTTC
.,TRBV6-5,TRBJ2-6,once,CAIVRAGANVLTF,TGTGCCATCGTGAGGGCTGGGGCCAACGTCCTGACTTTC
.,TRBV27,TRBJ2-5,.,CASSPLYQETQYF,TGTGCCAGCAGTCCCCTGTACCAAGAGACCCAGTACTTC
TRBD2,TRBV5-1,TRBJ2-5,.,CASSSGGSAYFQETQYF,TGCGCCAGCAGCTCCGGGGGGAGCGCCTACTTCCAAGAGACCCAGTACTTC
.,TRBV28,TRBJ1-4,.,CASSFEQGVEKLFF,TGTGCCAGCAGTTTTGAACAGGGAGTTGAAAAACTGTTTTTT
.,TRBV10-3,TRBJ2-1,.,CAITLTSNEQFF,TGTGCCATCACCCTTACTTCTAACGAGCAGTTCTTC
TRBD1,TRBV7-8,TRBJ1-3,.,CASSSEGTAPGNTIYF,TGTGCCAGCAGCTCCGAAGGGACAGCACCTGGAAACACCATATATTTT
TRBD1,TRBV5-1,TRBJ2-5,.,CASSLAGGTGMSETQYF,TGCGCCAGCAGCTTGGCCGGCGGGACAGGGATGTCAGAGACCCAGTACTTC
.,TRBV5-1,TRBJ1-6,.,CASSLVLQGGNSPLHF,TGCGCCAGCAGCTTGGTCCTTCAGGGCGGTAATTCACCCCTCCACTTT
.,TRBV5-1,TRBJ2-7,.,CASRPGVYSYEQYF,TGCGCCAGCCGACCCGGAGTGTACTCCTACGAGCAGTACTTC
TRBD1,TRBV25-1,TRBJ2-7,.,CASSDLGQGYEQYF,TGTGCCAGCAGTGACCTGGGACAGGGGTACGAGCAGTACTTC